Presented here are 18 T cell receptor beta chains from one specimen sequenced in a study of T cells in Graves' hyperthyroidism and ophthalmopathy. What was amplified from RNA transcripts were TCR beta CDR3 regions. Researchers ran a first-round RT-PCR on the TCR CDR3 using the HTBI primer set. Each CDR3 protein is one row after TCRdb ran MiXCR on the multiplex PCR reads. The table lists hundreds of thousands of distinct CDR3 sequences, approximately 15% of them singletons. Sequences were obtained from blood. Receptors were obtained from a woman aged 25 to 45 with Graves' hyperthyroidism.

This clonotype has a count of ten or more. V and J are TRBV20-1 and TRBJ2-1; 7 bases align to TRBD1. The CDR3 sequence is 15 residues long. The germline CDR1 and CDR2 sequences are DFQATT and SNEGSKA (reference sequence). J gave up 7 bases and V 3 bases, and 12 bases lay outside the gene matches. The CDR3 spells CSARKPGGSSNEQFF. The CDR3 nucleotides read TGCAGTGCTAGGAAGCCAGGGGGAAGTTCGAATGAGCAGTTCTTC.

There are a few counts of this clonotype. The chain employs TRBV10-3 and TRBJ1-1, with 10 bases aligning to TRBD1. V was clipped by 2 bases and J by 3 bases; unmatched bases: 15. Looked up from germline, CDR1 is ENHRY and CDR2 is SYGVKD. The CDR3 has 19 residues. CDR3 bases: TGTGCCATCAGTGAGCCCAGACAGGGGGCCGGGGGTGGGTACACTGAAGCTTTCTTT. This encodes CAISEPRQGAGGGYTEAFF.

This clonotype showed up many times. The chain uses TRBV24-1 and TRBJ2-3, with D tentatively TRBD1 (5 bases). The germline gives CDR1 KGHDR, CDR2 SFDVKD. The CDR3 is made up of 15 amino acids. V was shortened by 0 bases and J by 3 bases, with 9 bases between the two germline ends. This CDR3 is CATSDLGATTDTQYF. In nucleotides, the CDR3 is TGTGCCACCAGTGATTTGGGGGCGACGACAGATACGCAGTATTTT.

The J gene is TRBJ2-1, the V gene TRBV9, with TRBD2 identical over 7 bases. V shed 2 bases, J shed 8 bases, and the junction held 4 bases outside the gene matches. The length of the CDR3 is 13 residues. Germline-derived CDR1 and CDR2 are SGDLS and YYNGEE. The CDR3 loop reads CASSVGGWDEQFF. CDR3 coding DNA: TGTGCCAGCAGCGTCGGGGGGTGGGATGAGCAGTTCTTC. Complete variable domain (other parts from reference TRBV9 and TRBJ2-1): DSGVTQTPKHLITATGQRVTLRCSPRSGDLSVYWYQQSLDQGLQFLIQYYNGEERAKGNILERFSAQQFPDLHSELNLSSLELGDSALYFCASSVGGWDEQFFGPGTRLTVL.

This clonotype was observed many times. The gene calls are TRBV4-1 and TRBJ1-5; TRBD1 matches at 7 bases. After removal of 4 bases from V and 4 bases from J, the junction contained 4 bases not matched to a gene. The CDR3 runs to 14 residues. Germline V CDR1 and CDR2: MGHRA, YSYEKL. The DNA of the CDR3 is TGCGCCAGCAGCCCGCGACAGGGAAATCAGCCCCAGCATTTT. Translating gives CASSPRQGNQPQHF.

The chain recombines TRBV20-1 with TRBJ1-2; weak D call: TRBD1 (6 bases). The V and J ends lost 4 bases and 1 base respectively, with 19 bases between them. Germline-derived CDR1 and CDR2 are DFQATT and SNEGSKA (reference sequence). The CDR3 extends over 16 amino acids. The chain's CDR3 is CSANRGATSYNYGYTF. The DNA for the CDR3 is TGCAGTGCTAATCGGGGGGCGACTTCCTATAACTATGGCTACACCTTC.

Notes on this clonotype: This may come from a read error, since a much larger clone is one base off. This chain links TRBV24-1 with TRBJ2-2, with 9 bases matching TRBD1. The CDR3 has 17 amino acids. Per the germline V gene, CDR1 is KGHDR and CDR2 is SFDVKD. CDR3 nucleotide sequence: TGTGCCACCAGTGATTCCCGACAGGGGGTAGGCACCGGGGAGATGTTTTTT. Its translation: CATSDSRQGVGTGEMFF.

This clonotype was seen ten or more times. The V gene is TRBV2, the J gene TRBJ2-3; tentative D call: TRBD2 (6 bases). The V and J ends lost 8 bases and 2 bases respectively, with 17 bases between them. The germline gives CDR1 SNHLY, CDR2 FYNNEI. The CDR3 extends over 15 amino acids. The CDR3 is CASSFGLAVTDTQYF. CDR3 nucleotide sequence: TGTGCCAGCTCCTTTGGGTTAGCGGTCACAGATACGCAGTATTTT.

This clonotype was seen at least ten times. V usage is TRBV2 and J usage is TRBJ1-1; TRBD1 aligns across 7 bases. Trimming at V came to 8 bases and at J to 0 bases, leaving 3 bases not matched to a gene. CDR3 length: 13 amino acids. Germline CDR1 and CDR2: SNHLY and FYNNEI. CDR3 sequence reads: CASPGQMNTEAFF. As DNA, the CDR3 is TGTGCCAGCCCGGGACAGATGAACACTGAAGCTTTCTTT.

This clonotype has just a few counts. The J gene is TRBJ2-4, the V gene TRBV7-2; D uncertain. There are 14 residues in the CDR3. Trimming took off 2 bases at V and 7 bases at J, with 12 bases between the two ends. Per the germline V gene, CDR1 is SGHTA and CDR2 is FQGNSA. The CDR3 DNA follows: TGTGCCAGCAGCTTATACGTTTCTCGGAACATTCAGTACTTC. This translates into CASSLYVSRNIQYF.

This chain connects TRBV20-1 to TRBJ1-2, with TRBD1 matching 7 bases. The germline V gene has CDR1 DFQATT and CDR2 SNEGSKA (reference sequence). The CDR3 totals 12 residues. V trimming: 6 bases; J trimming: 2 bases; junction bases outside the gene matches: 3. The CDR3 DNA sequence: TGCAGTGCCCCGGACAGGAACTATGGCTACACCTTC. Protein product: CSAPDRNYGYTF.

This clonotype was picked up a small number of times. This sequence joins TRBV11-2 and TRBJ2-3, with a weak D call TRBD2 (5 bases). Trimming cost V 0 bases and J 2 bases, with 9 bases left between them. The germline CDR1 and CDR2 sequences are SGHAT and FQNNGV. This CDR3 is built from 15 residues. For the CDR3, the DNA is TGTGCCAGCAGCTTAGAGGGGAGATACACAGATACGCAGTATTTT. The encoded protein is CASSLEGRYTDTQYF.

The table lists this clonotype with many counts. The V call is TRBV6-2 or TRBV6-3, the J call TRBJ2-3, with 7 bases fitting TRBD2. Losses at the gene ends were 4 bases for V and 2 bases for J; bases not matched to a gene: 9. Germline V lookup: CDR1 MNHEY, CDR2 SVGEGT. The CDR3 has 16 amino acids. CDR3 coding DNA: TGTGCCAGCAGTTTAGCGGGCTATCTATCCACAGATACGCAGTATTTT. Translation: CASSLAGYLSTDTQYF.

The V and J genes are TRBV20-1 and TRBJ2-7, with TRBD2 identical over 8 bases. The CDR3 is 16 residues long. In germline, CDR1 is DFQATT, CDR2 SNEGSKA (reference sequence). The ends lost 0 bases at V and 0 bases at J; junction bases unmatched: 7. For the CDR3, the DNA is TGCAGTGCTAGAGATTTTACCGGGACTAGCTCCTACGAGCAGTACTTC. Translation: CSARDFTGTSSYEQYF.

This clonotype was observed at least ten times. V gene TRBV11-2 combines with J gene TRBJ2-1, with TRBD2 matching 10 bases. The CDR3 has 14 amino acids. The germline V gene has CDR1 SGHAT and CDR2 FQNNGV. Losses at the gene ends were 5 bases for V and 6 bases for J; bases not matched to a gene: 4. CDR3 loop: CASSRTSGSNEQFF. Here the CDR3 DNA reads TGTGCCAGCAGCCGGACTAGCGGCAGCAATGAGCAGTTCTTC.

The chain employs TRBV7-3 and TRBJ2-3; 8 bases line up with TRBD2. The germline V gene has CDR1 SGHTA and CDR2 FQGTGA. V shed 7 bases and J 3 bases; nucleotides not matched to a gene: 6. The CDR3 length is 14 residues. Here the CDR3 DNA reads TGTGCCAGCAACCCGGGACTAGAGACAGATACGCAGTATTTT. It specifies CASNPGLETDTQYF.

This clonotype appeared many times. The chain couples TRBV5-6 to TRBJ2-5, with 8 bases matching TRBD2. The germline V gene has CDR1 SGHDT and CDR2 YYEEEE. The CDR3 sequence is 16 residues long. The V gene end was trimmed by 0 bases and the J gene end by 5 bases; junction bases not matched to a gene: 9. The CDR3 protein is CASSLAVGTGGETQYF. CDR3 sequence (DNA): TGTGCCAGCAGCTTGGCCGTGGGGACGGGAGGGGAGACCCAGTACTTC.

This clonotype has more than one count but fewer than ten. A much larger clonotype is one base distant, so this may be a read error. The chain links TRBV12-3 or TRBV12-4 to TRBJ1-6; TRBD1 matches at 9 bases. The CDR3 runs 15 residues. In DNA form, the CDR3 reads TGTGCCAGCAGTCCCACGGACAGGGGACTTTCATCCCTCCACTTT. Protein product: CASSPTDRGLSSLHF.